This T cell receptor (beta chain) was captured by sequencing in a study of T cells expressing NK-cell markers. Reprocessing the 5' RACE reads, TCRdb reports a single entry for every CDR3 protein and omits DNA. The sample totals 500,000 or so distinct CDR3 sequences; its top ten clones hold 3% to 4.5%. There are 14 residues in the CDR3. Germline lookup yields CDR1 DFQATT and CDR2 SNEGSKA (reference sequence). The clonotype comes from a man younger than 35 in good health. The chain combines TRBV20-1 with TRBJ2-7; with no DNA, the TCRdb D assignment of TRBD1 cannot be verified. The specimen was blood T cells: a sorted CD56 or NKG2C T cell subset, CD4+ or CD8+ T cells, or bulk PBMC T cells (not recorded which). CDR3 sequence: CSAISGQGAEEQYF.